Listed below are T cell receptor beta chains from one sample, sequenced in a study of blood T cell repertoires in COVID-19. Assay: immunoSEQ multiplex PCR; the TCRdb copy retains only in-frame clones and omits some. The table lists some 96,000 clones, roughly 92% of them singletons. Input material: peripheral blood. The origin of the receptors is a man between 50 and 59 years old with active COVID-19. Each CDR3 is given with its conserved first and last residue.

v_call,cdr3_aa
TRBV12-5,CASGDRLGNNEQFF
TRBV5-1,CASSLRDYTGELFF
TRBV4-1,CASSHGTGEAFF
TRBV4-1,CASSQGGSGGATDTQYF
TRBV5-8,CASSERASGVGPYNSPLHF
TRBV30,CACTGLAGLSYNEQFF
TRBV25-1,CASRSSSYNSPLHF
TRBV19,CASSGQGAFGYTF
TRBV27,CASSSQGTYEQYF
TRBV7-6,CASSLLDRASTDTQYF
TRBV18,CASSPNGFQGNEQFF
TRBV5-6,CASSRGGEVEAFF
TRBV5-1,CASSLVAGIDNEQFF
TRBV15,CATSWGRSSYNSPLHF
TRBV6-5,CASSRSTSSGNTIYF
TRBV7-9,CASSLDGTAFNTEAFF
TRBV6-5,CASSQGLFNEKLFF
TRBV14,CASSHTRLSSTNEKLFF
TRBV11-3,CASSLVPTRTVHEQFF
TRBV2,CASSGGLTEAFF
TRBV2,CASSDSGRVYGYTF
TRBV10-2,CASSESTGFNQPQHF
TRBV2,CARGTGTGTEAFF
TRBV18,CASSGGRGMNTEAFF
TRBV27,CASSRTGKGYGYTF
TRBV25-1,CASSEAQGDEQFF
TRBV5-1,CASSLGLALQETQYF
TRBV5-6,CASSGFHNEQFF
TRBV7-2,CASFPPGVNTEAFF
TRBV18,CASSPPGGFSGNTIYF
TRBV7-8,CASSPQYSDTQYF
TRBV7-9,CASSGYLGGQETQYF
TRBV15,CATSRGGSATNEKLFF
TRBV3-1/TRBV3-2,CASSPTGGRGNEKLFF
TRBV27,CASSTSGVTDTQYF
TRBV6-1,CASSEKSRGQPQHF
TRBV19,CASCGTASNQPQHF
TRBV19,CASSSGDRGNQPQHF
TRBV19,CASSIGQEAYEQYF
TRBV7-9,CASSQEGAEAFF
TRBV6-6,CASSDSYGYTF
TRBV4-1,CASSQEHGFGTEAFF
TRBV24-1,CATSDLSWHGYTF
TRBV5-4,CASSLPGGMNTEAFF
TRBV6-5,CASSLSGARYEQFF
TRBV24-1,CATPGQVGNTIYF